Listed below are T cell receptor beta chains from one sample, sequenced in a study of T cells in localized non-small cell lung cancer. Clones were read by immunoSEQ multiplex PCR, and TCRdb kept only the in-frame ones, dropping some. The sample includes tens of thousands of clones, over 80% of them seen just once. Sample: peripheral blood, taken before any cancer treatment. These receptors all stem from a man between 40 and 70 years old with stage I squamous cell lung carcinoma. Both conserved end residues are part of each CDR3. A D gene is named only where the DNA matches it firmly. Some rows have no size entry. The others give once, few or many, or a class for an expanded clone.

.,TRBV19,TRBJ2-7,.,TGTGCCAGTAGCGAAAAAGGGGCAGGACAGTACTTC,CASSEKGAGQYF
.,TRBV6-1,TRBJ1-5,.,TGTGCCAGCAGTGAAAACAGGGTGGACAATCAGCCCCAGCATTTT,CASSENRVDNQPQHF
.,TRBV6-4,TRBJ1-4,TRBD1,TGTGCCAGCACTCCCCGCCCCGACAGGGCTGCAACTAATGAAAAACTGTTTTTT,CASTPRPDRAATNEKLFF
.,TRBV28,TRBJ1-4,.,TGTGCCAGCAGACGAGGGCCGGGTCGTGAAAAACTGTTTTTT,CASRRGPGREKLFF
.,TRBV2,TRBJ2-6,.,TGTGCCAGCAGCCCGGGGGGCCTCTCTGGGGCCAACGTCCTGACTTTC,CASSPGGLSGANVLTF
.,TRBV18,TRBJ1-5,.,TGTGCCAGCTCACCGGACATACCGAATCAGCCCCAGCATTTT,CASSPDIPNQPQHF
.,TRBV2,TRBJ2-7,TRBD1,TGTGCCAGCAGTGGGGGACAGGGCCAAAACCCCGAGCAGTACTTC,CASSGGQGQNPEQYF
.,TRBV6-1,TRBJ2-7,.,TGTGCCAGCGAGGGAATCCGATTGAATTTAGAGCAGTACTTC,CASEGIRLNLEQYF
once,TRBV7-3,TRBJ2-2,.,TGTGCCAGCAGTCAGACAGGAGGGACCGGGGAGCTGTTTTTT,CASSQTGGTGELFF
.,TRBV6-1,TRBJ2-7,TRBD1,TGTGCCAGCAGTGCGAGGTCGCTTGGGACAGGGCTCTACGAGCAGTACTTC,CASSARSLGTGLYEQYF
few,TRBV5-1,TRBJ2-1,.,TGCGCCAGCCGCTTTTCAACGACAAACCTATACAATGAGCAGTTCTTC,CASRFSTTNLYNEQFF
.,TRBV4-2,TRBJ1-1,.,TGTGCCAGCAGTCGGACAGCGGCAGTGGATGAAGCTTTCTTT,CASSRTAAVDEAFF
.,TRBV7-9,TRBJ1-2,TRBD1,TGTGCCAGCAGCTTAGGGCGGACAGGGGGAAGGTCGTATGGCTACACCTTC,CASSLGRTGGRSYGYTF
.,TRBV19,TRBJ1-5,TRBD1,TGTGCCACGTCCCCGGGGGACAGGGGTTATCAGCCCCAGCATTTT,CATSPGDRGYQPQHF
.,TRBV30,TRBJ1-5,.,TGTGCCTGGAGTGTGTCGGGGAATCAGCCCCAGCATTTT,CAWSVSGNQPQHF
.,TRBV18,TRBJ1-1,TRBD1,TGTGCCAGCTCTCAGGGGGTGGCTAGGCGGAACACTGAAGCTTTCTTT,CASSQGVARRNTEAFF
.,TRBV7-2,TRBJ2-2,.,TGTGCCAGCAGCTTACAACTAGTCTCCGGGGAGCTGTTTTTT,CASSLQLVSGELFF
once,TRBV7-9,TRBJ1-3,.,TGTGCCAGCAGCTTAAGCTCTGGAAACACCATATATTTT,CASSLSSGNTIYF
once,TRBV5-5,TRBJ1-2,.,TGTGCCAGCAGCTTGGCCCGGGGGCCTAGAATCTATGGCTACACCTTC,CASSLARGPRIYGYTF
.,TRBV28,TRBJ1-4,.,TGTGCCAGCAGGGGAGGGGGGGCCCTTGAAAAACTGTTTTTT,CASRGGGALEKLFF
.,TRBV28,TRBJ1-6,.,TGTGCCAGCAGTGGATCCACCCTCGGCAGGGATAATTCACCCCTCCACTTT,CASSGSTLGRDNSPLHF
.,TRBV2,TRBJ2-1,TRBD1,TGTGCCAGCGGGATCGACAGGGGATACAACAATGAGCAGTTCTTC,CASGIDRGYNNEQFF
.,TRBV5-1,TRBJ2-5,TRBD2,TGCGCCAGCAGCCAGGACCGGGGGGAAGAGACCCAGTACTTC,CASSQDRGEETQYF
.,TRBV5-1,TRBJ1-2,TRBD1,TGCGCCAGCAGCCCGGGACAGGGATCCGGCTACACCTTC,CASSPGQGSGYTF